These 22 T cell receptor beta chains came from one sample sequenced in a study of CD8+ T cells in alopecia areata. Isolated RNA was reverse transcribed into cDNA used as the sequencing template. Profiling relied on immunoSEQ multiplex PCR, and the TCRdb table lists in-frame clones only, not all of them. The data contain fewer than 250,000 clones, under 80% of them singletons. Treatment indicated: oral pan-JAK inhibitor, 5-10 mg twice daily. Specimen: CD4+ T cells sorted from blood, collected at week 49, from a patient treated with tofacitinib. The receptors come from a human donor with alopecia areata.

This chain links TRBV25-1 with TRBJ1-1, with D hard to call. Germline V gene sequence: CDR1 MGHDK, CDR2 SYGVNS. V was pared by 4 bases and J by 4 bases, with 7 bases between. This CDR3 region has 12 residues. CDR3 in amino acids: CASSVGSTEAFF. The CDR3 DNA sequence: TGTGCCAGCAGTGTAGGGAGCACTGAAGCTTTCTTT. Combining the CDR3 with reference TRBV25-1 and TRBJ1-1 gives the whole variable domain EADIYQTPRYLVIGTGKKITLECSQTMGHDKMYWYQQDPGMELHLIHYSYGVNSTEKGDLSSESTVSRIRTEHFPLTLESARPSHTSQYLCASSVGSTEAFFGQGTRLTVV.

J is TRBJ2-7 and V is TRBV6-5; 9 bases align to TRBD2. Germline CDR1 and CDR2: MNHEY and SVGAGI. The CDR3 is made up of 15 amino acids. Losses at the gene ends were 6 bases for V and 2 bases for J; bases not matched to a gene: 8. The CDR3 is CASSQERGVTYEQYF. The CDR3 DNA reads TGTGCCAGCAGCCAAGAGCGGGGGGTGACCTACGAGCAGTACTTC.

The V and J genes are TRBV6-5 and TRBJ1-4, with 7 bases matching TRBD1. The CDR3 has 13 amino acids. Germline CDR1 reads MNHEY; CDR2 reads SVGAGI. Trimming took 4 bases from V and 8 from J; bases not matched to a gene: 4. The CDR3 loop reads CASSLGGGEKLFF. CDR3 DNA: TGTGCCAGCAGTTTAGGGGGCGGCGAAAAACTGTTTTTT.

This clone came up a few times. The chain couples TRBV13 to TRBJ2-1, with 14 bases matching TRBD2. After removal of 5 bases from V and 7 bases from J, the junction contained 7 bases not matched to a gene. The CDR3 extends over 16 amino acids. Per the germline V gene, CDR1 is PRHDT and CDR2 is FYEKMQ (reference sequence). CDR3 in amino acids: CASSQTSGGAWNEQFF. The DNA of the CDR3 is TGTGCCAGCAGCCAGACTAGCGGGGGGGCCTGGAATGAGCAGTTCTTC. The whole variable domain, remainder taken from reference TRBV13 and TRBJ2-1, is AAGVIQSPRHLIKEKRETATLKCYPIPRHDTVYWYQQGPGQDPQFLISFYEKMQSDKGSIPDRFSAQQFSDYHSELNMSSLELGDSALYFCASSQTSGGAWNEQFFGPGTRLTVL.

V usage is TRBV2 and J usage is TRBJ2-7; TRBD1 matches 8 bases. CDR1 and CDR2 from the germline V gene are SNHLY and FYNNEI. The CDR3 is 16 residues long. Trimming cost V 8 bases and J 1 base; bases outside gene matches: 13. CDR3 loop: CASGVSGTGLSYEQYF. CDR3 sequence (DNA): TGTGCCAGCGGGGTTTCCGGGACAGGACTATCCTACGAGCAGTACTTC.

On this clone: At one of its ends the junction is not consistent with the germline gene, which may arise from a read error. This chain connects TRBV30 to TRBJ2-5; D is possibly TRBD2 (5 bases). CDR1 GTSNPN and CDR2 SVGIG come from the germline V gene (reference sequence). This CDR3 has 14 amino acids. The CDR3 sequence is CAWIWEPYQETQYF. The CDR3 nucleotides are TGTGCATGGATTTGGGAGCCGTACCAAGAGACCCAGTACTTC.

This rearrangement joins TRBV27 to TRBJ2-3; the D gene could be TRBD1 or TRBD2 (7 bases each). The CDR3 consists of 16 residues. V lost 2 bases and J 3 bases, leaving 15 bases between the germline ends. From germline, CDR1 is MNHEY and CDR2 SMNVEV (reference sequence). For the CDR3, the DNA is TGTGCCAGCAGTTTAGTCAGGGGGGGGAGAACAGATACGCAGTATTTT. As protein: CASSLVRGGRTDTQYF.

The V and J genes are TRBV30 and TRBJ2-6; D is possibly TRBD1 (6 bases). CDR3 length: 16 residues. Germline assignment: CDR1 GTSNPN and CDR2 SVGIG (reference sequence). Trimming took off 4 bases at V and 0 bases at J, with 13 bases between the two ends. The CDR3 spells CAWNQGSLSGANVLTF. CDR3 nucleotides: TGTGCCTGGAATCAGGGGTCCCTCTCTGGGGCCAACGTCCTGACTTTC.

Worth noting for this clone: Other DNA sequences in this specimen translate into the identical CDR3. V is TRBV11-2 and J is TRBJ1-6; D is unclear. V was trimmed by 2 bases and J by 7 bases, leaving 3 bases between them. In germline, CDR1 is SGHAT, CDR2 FQNNGV. CDR3 size: 12 residues. Here the CDR3 DNA reads TGTGCCAGCAGCTTACAGAATTCACCCCTCCACTTT. Encoded protein: CASSLQNSPLHF.

The rearrangement links TRBV5-1 to TRBJ2-1; D assignment may be TRBD1 or TRBD2 (6 bases each). CDR1 and CDR2 (germline): SGHRS, YFSETQ. The CDR3 is 13 amino acids. Trimming stripped 4 bases from V and 5 bases from J, with 10 bases between. The CDR3 is CASSPGADNEQFF. CDR3 nucleotide sequence: TGCGCCAGCAGCCCGGGGGCGGACAATGAGCAGTTCTTC. Using reference TRBV5-1 and TRBJ2-1 for the parts outside the CDR3, the full variable domain is KAGVTQTPRYLIKTRGQQVTLSCSPISGHRSVSWYQQTPGQGLQFLFEYFSETQRNKGNFPGRFSGRQFSNSRSEMNVSTLELGDSALYLCASSPGADNEQFFGPGTRLTVL.

The rearrangement links TRBV2 to TRBJ1-6; 10 nucleotides agree with TRBD1. Per the germline V gene, CDR1 is SNHLY and CDR2 is FYNNEI. V shed 4 bases and J 8 bases; nucleotides not matched to a gene: 2. This CDR3 spans 14 amino acids. The CDR3 DNA reads as TGTGCCAGCAGTGTGGACAGGGGGGATTCACCCCTCCACTTT. Translation gives CASSVDRGDSPLHF.

This clone was observed a few times. The CDR3 nucleotides are TGCAGCGTTAATCCCGGGTACACAGATACGCAGTATTTT. This encodes CSVNPGYTDTQYF. This chain connects TRBV29-1 to TRBJ2-3; D not certain. Trimming pared 5 bases from V and 2 bases from J, leaving 11 bases between. The CDR3 is 13 residues long. CDR1 and CDR2 from the germline V gene are SQVTM and ANQGSEA.

The rearrangement joins TRBV5-1 to TRBJ1-5; 9 nucleotides line up with TRBD1. The V gene's germline CDR1 is SGHRS and CDR2 YFSETQ. Trimming took 3 bases from V and 1 from J; bases not matched to a gene: 2. This CDR3 is 15 amino acids long. CDR3 region: CASSWGQGSNQPQHF. DNA of the CDR3: TGCGCCAGCAGCTGGGGACAGGGCAGCAATCAGCCCCAGCATTTT.

The rearrangement joins TRBV6-1 to TRBJ1-6; 8 bases match TRBD1. J was trimmed by 10 bases and V by 7 bases; bases with no gene match: 12. This CDR3 is built from 15 residues. The germline V gene has CDR1 MNHNS and CDR2 SASEGT. DNA of the CDR3: TGTGCCAGCATCATGATCGGACAGGGAGGCTCACCCCTCCACTTT. Its protein is CASIMIGQGGSPLHF.

This sequence joins TRBV14 and TRBJ2-3; a possible D gene is TRBD2 (5 bases). Trimming took off 5 bases at V and 6 bases at J, with 9 bases between the two ends. The CDR3 runs to 12 residues. Germline loops: CDR1 SGHDN, CDR2 FVKESK. The DNA for the CDR3 is TGTGCCAGCAGCGGAGGTAGCGATACGCAGTATTTT. Amino acids: CASSGGSDTQYF.

The rearrangement links TRBV7-3 to TRBJ2-1, with 7 nucleotides matching TRBD1. Germline loops: CDR1 SGHTA, CDR2 FQGTGA. V shed 4 bases and J 8 bases; nucleotides not matched to a gene: 5. The CDR3 spans 13 residues. This CDR3 reads CASSSVGGDEQFF. The CDR3 DNA reads as TGTGCCAGCAGCTCCGTAGGGGGCGATGAGCAGTTCTTC.

This chain uses TRBV7-6 with TRBJ2-5, with TRBD2 identical over 8 bases. Germline CDR1 reads SGHVS; CDR2 reads FNYEAQ. This CDR3 comprises 14 residues. The junction had 6 bases not matched to a gene; V was cut back by 4 bases and J by 5 bases. The DNA for the CDR3 is TGTGCCAGCAGCTCCCGGACGGGAGGGGAGACCCAGTACTTC. Translating it yields CASSSRTGGETQYF. Combining the CDR3 with reference TRBV7-6 and TRBJ2-5 gives the whole variable domain GAGVSQSPRYKVTKRGQDVALRCDPISGHVSLYWYRQALGQGPEFLTYFNYEAQQDKSGLPNDRFSAERPEGSISTLTIQRTEQRDSAMYRCASSSRTGGETQYFGPGTRLLVL.

V usage is TRBV29-1 and J usage is TRBJ1-2; TRBD1 matches at 9 bases. Germline V gene data show CDR1 as SQVTM and CDR2 as ANQGSEA. The V and J ends lost 7 bases and 3 bases, in that order; junction bases with no gene match: 12. The CDR3 has 15 amino acids. Here the CDR3 DNA reads TGCAGCGCCAGGACAGGGGTGCGTCGAGACTATGGCTACACCTTC. Its protein is CSARTGVRRDYGYTF.

This clone was seen a few times. The sample carries other DNA sequences with the same CDR3. V gene TRBV9 combines with J gene TRBJ1-2, with a weak D call TRBD1 (5 bases). Trimming cost V 2 bases and J 2 bases, with 7 bases left between them. This CDR3 has 13 amino acids. Germline CDR1 and CDR2: SGDLS and YYNGEE. As DNA, the CDR3 is TGTGCCAGCAGCGTGGAGGGGAACTATGGCTACACCTTC. This codes for CASSVEGNYGYTF.

This clone was found a few times. V is TRBV7-6 and J is TRBJ2-7; perhaps TRBD1 as D (5 bases). This CDR3 has 13 amino acids. Germline V gene sequence: CDR1 SGHVS, CDR2 FNYEAQ. V dropped 1 base and J dropped 5 bases, with 9 bases sitting between them. The CDR3 loop reads CASSLVRENEQYF. The CDR3 region has the DNA TGTGCCAGCAGCTTAGTCAGGGAAAACGAGCAGTACTTC.

This chain uses TRBV30 with TRBJ2-7, with 8 bases fitting TRBD1. Looked up from germline, CDR1 is GTSNPN and CDR2 is SVGIG (reference sequence). CDR3 length: 14 residues. Unmatched junction bases numbered 7, after V lost 2 bases and J lost 4 bases. In DNA, the CDR3 is TGTGCCTGGAGTATGGGGACAGGAGTTTACGAGCAGTACTTC. Its translation is CAWSMGTGVYEQYF.

V is TRBV29-1 and J is TRBJ2-3; weak D call: TRBD2 (6 bases). Trimming took 3 bases from V and 2 from J, leaving 15 bases between them. CDR1 and CDR2 (germline): SQVTM, ANQGSEA. The CDR3 spans 15 residues. CDR3: CSVDPGGGYTDTQYF. In nucleotides, the CDR3 is TGCAGCGTTGATCCCGGTGGGGGGTACACAGATACGCAGTATTTT.